The TCR beta chain under discussion was sequenced for a study of blood T cell repertoires in COVID-19. The Seattle site enrolled patients during active infection and followed them longitudinally. V gave up 0 bases and J gave up 3 bases; unmatched junction bases: 0. The CDR3 is 15 residues long. CDR1 and CDR2 (germline): KGHSH, LQKENI. The method was immunoSEQ multiplex PCR; TCRdb's version includes in-frame clones alone and lacks a portion of them. The table includes approximately 350,000 clones, 88% detected once. This chain links TRBV18 with TRBJ2-5; TRBD2 agrees at 11 bases. The sample was peripheral blood. This receptor was obtained from a woman between 65 and 79 years old with COVID-19, enrolled during active disease. CDR3 nucleotide sequence: TGTGCCAGCTCACCACCGGGACTAGCGGAAGAGACCCAGTACTTC. It translates to CASSPPGLAEETQYF.